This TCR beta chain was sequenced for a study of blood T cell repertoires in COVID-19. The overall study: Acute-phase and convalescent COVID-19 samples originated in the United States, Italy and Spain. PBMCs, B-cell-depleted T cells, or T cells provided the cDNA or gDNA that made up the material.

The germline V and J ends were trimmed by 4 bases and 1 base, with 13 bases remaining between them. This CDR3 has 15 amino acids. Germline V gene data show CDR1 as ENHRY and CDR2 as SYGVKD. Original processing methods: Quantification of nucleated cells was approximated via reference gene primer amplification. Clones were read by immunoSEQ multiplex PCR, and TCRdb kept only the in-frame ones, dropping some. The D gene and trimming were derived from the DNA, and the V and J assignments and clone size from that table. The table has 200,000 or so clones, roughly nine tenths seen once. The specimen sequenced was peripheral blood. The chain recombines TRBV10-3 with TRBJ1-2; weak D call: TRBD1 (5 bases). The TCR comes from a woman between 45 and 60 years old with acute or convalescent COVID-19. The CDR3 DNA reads TGTGCCATCAGTGTAAGGCAGGGCCGTAACTATGGCTACACCTTC. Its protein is CAISVRQGRNYGYTF.